This record covers a single T cell receptor beta chain. This sample stems from a study of blood T cell repertoires in COVID-19. Only in-frame clones appear in the TCRdb table, and some are missing; sequencing was by immunoSEQ multiplex PCR. The table lists 70,000 to 75,000 clones, less than 80% of them singletons. Trimming removed 5 bases from V and 0 bases from J; junction bases left unmatched: 14. This CDR3 is 19 amino acids long. Germline assignment: CDR1 MDHEN and CDR2 SYDVKM. This clonotype was sampled from a man aged 55 to 70 with active or convalescent COVID-19. The material sequenced was peripheral blood. This chain connects TRBV28 to TRBJ1-4, with 8 positions matching TRBD1. The CDR3 protein is CASSLLGQGSVATNEKLFF. The CDR3 DNA follows: TGTGCCAGCAGTCTTCTCGGACAGGGCTCAGTTGCAACTAATGAAAAACTGTTTTTT.